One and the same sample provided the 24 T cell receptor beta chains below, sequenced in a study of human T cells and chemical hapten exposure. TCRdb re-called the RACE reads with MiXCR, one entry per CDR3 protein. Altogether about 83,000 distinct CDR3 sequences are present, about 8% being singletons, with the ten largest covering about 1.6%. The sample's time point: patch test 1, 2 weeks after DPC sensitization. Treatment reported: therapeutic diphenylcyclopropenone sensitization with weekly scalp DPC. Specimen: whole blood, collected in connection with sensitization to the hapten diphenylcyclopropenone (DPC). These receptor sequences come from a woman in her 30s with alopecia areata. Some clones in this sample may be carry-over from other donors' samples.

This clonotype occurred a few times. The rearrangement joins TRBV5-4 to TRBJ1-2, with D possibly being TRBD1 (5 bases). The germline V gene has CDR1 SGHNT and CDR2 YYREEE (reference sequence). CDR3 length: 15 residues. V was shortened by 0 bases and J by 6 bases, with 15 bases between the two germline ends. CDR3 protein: CASSLAGRIVDGYTF. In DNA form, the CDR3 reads TGTGCCAGCAGCTTGGCGGGGCGGATAGTGGATGGCTACACCTTC.

CDR3 nucleotides: TGTGCCAGCAGAGGACAGGGGGAAAATCAGCCCCAGCATTTT. Translated: CASRGQGENQPQHF. The V call is TRBV6-1, the J call TRBJ1-5, with 10 bases fitting TRBD1. V gave up 6 bases and J gave up 4 bases; unmatched junction bases: 3. The CDR3 spans 14 residues. The germline CDR1 and CDR2 sequences are MNHNS and SASEGT.

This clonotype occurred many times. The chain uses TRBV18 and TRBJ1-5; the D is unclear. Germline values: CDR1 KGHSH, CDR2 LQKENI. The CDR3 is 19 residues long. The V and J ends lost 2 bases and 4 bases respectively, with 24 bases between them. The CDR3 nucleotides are TGTGCCAGCTCACCAGCATGGCAGTCAGCTACTGTTATGAATCAGCCCCAGCATTTT. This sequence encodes CASSPAWQSATVMNQPQHF.

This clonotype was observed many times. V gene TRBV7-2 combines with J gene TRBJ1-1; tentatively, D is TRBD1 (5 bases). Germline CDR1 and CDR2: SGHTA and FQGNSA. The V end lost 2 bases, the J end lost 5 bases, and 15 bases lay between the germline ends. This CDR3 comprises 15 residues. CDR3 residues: CASSLSQGIGTEAFF. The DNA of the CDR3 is TGTGCCAGCAGCTTAAGTCAGGGTATAGGGACTGAAGCTTTCTTT.

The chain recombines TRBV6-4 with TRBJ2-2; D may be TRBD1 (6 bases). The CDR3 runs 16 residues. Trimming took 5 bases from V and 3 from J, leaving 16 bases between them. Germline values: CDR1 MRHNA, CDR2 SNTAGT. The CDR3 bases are TGTGCCAGCAGTTTGACAGGTCCACCAGACACCGGGGAGCTGTTTTTT. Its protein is CASSLTGPPDTGELFF.

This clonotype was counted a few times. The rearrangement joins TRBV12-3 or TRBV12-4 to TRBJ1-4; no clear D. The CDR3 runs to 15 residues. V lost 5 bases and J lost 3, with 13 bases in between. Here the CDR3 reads CASSPDGPANEKLFF. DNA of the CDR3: TGTGCCAGCAGTCCTGACGGTCCTGCTAATGAAAAACTGTTTTTT.

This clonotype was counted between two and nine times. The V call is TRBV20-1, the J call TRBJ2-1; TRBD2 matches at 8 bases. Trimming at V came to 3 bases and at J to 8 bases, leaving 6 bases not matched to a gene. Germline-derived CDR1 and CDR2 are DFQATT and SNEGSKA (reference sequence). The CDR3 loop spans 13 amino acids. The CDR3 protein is CSASGGAVDEQFF. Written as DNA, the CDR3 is TGCAGTGCTAGCGGGGGGGCCGTCGATGAGCAGTTCTTC.

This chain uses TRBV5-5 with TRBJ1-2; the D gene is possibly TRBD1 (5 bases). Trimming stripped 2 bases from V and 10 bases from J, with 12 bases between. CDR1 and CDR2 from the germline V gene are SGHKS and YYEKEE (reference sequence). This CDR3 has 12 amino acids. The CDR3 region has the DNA TGTGCCAGCAGCTTTAGTCAGGGCCTCTACACCTTC. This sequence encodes CASSFSQGLYTF.

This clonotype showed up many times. CDR3 sequence reads: CSARGGQGDRFF. The DNA for the CDR3 is TGCAGTGCTAGAGGGGGACAGGGGGACAGGTTTTTT. The chain uses TRBV20-1 and TRBJ1-4; 11 bases align to TRBD1. V dropped 1 base and J dropped 16; count of bases not matched to a gene: 5. Germline V gives CDR1 DFQATT, CDR2 SNEGSKA (reference sequence). This CDR3 region has 12 residues.

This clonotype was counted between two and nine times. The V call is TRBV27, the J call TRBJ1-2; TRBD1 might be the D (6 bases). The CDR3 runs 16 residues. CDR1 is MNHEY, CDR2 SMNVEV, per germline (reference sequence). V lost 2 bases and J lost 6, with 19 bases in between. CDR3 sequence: CASSLKGVGRLNGYTF. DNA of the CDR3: TGTGCCAGCAGTTTAAAGGGGGTCGGACGCTTAAATGGCTACACCTTC.

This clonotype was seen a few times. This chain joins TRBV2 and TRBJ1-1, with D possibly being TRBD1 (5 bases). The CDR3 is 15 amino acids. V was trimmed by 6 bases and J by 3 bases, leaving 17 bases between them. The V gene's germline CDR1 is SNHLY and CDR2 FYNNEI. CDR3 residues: CASRGDSFKDTEAFF. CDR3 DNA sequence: TGTGCCAGCAGGGGTGACAGTTTCAAGGACACTGAAGCTTTCTTT.

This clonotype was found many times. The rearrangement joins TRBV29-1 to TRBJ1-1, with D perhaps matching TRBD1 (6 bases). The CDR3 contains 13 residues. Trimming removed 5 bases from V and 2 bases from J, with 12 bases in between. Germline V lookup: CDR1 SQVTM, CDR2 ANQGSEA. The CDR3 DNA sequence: TGCAGCGTTTACCGGGACACTAACACTGAAGCTTTCTTT. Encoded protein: CSVYRDTNTEAFF.

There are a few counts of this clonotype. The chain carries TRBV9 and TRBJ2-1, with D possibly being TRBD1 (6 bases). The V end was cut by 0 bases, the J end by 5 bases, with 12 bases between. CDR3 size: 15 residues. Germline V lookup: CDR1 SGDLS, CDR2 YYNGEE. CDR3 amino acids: CASSVGTGRHNEQFF. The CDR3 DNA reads TGTGCCAGCAGCGTAGGCACAGGGAGACACAATGAGCAGTTCTTC.

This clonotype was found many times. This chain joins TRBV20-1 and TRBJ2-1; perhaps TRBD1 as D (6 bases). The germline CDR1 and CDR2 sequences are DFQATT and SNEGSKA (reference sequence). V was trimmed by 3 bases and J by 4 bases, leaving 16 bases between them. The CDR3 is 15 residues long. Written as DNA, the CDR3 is TGCAGTGCTAGGGGCTACAAGGGGGTTTACAATGAGCAGTTCTTC. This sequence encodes CSARGYKGVYNEQFF.

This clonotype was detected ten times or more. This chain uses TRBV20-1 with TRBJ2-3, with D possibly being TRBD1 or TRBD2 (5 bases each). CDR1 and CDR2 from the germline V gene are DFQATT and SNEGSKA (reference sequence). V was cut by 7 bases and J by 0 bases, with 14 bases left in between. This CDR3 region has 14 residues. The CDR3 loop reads CSGFGTGSTDTQYF. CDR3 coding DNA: TGCAGTGGGTTCGGGACGGGCAGCACAGATACGCAGTATTTT.

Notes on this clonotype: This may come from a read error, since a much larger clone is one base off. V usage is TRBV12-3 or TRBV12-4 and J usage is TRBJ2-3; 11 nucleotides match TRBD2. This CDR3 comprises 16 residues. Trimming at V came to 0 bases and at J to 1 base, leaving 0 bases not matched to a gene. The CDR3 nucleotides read TGTGCCAGCAGTTTAGCACTAGCGGGGGGCACAGATACGCAGTATTTT. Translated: CASSLALAGGTDTQYF.

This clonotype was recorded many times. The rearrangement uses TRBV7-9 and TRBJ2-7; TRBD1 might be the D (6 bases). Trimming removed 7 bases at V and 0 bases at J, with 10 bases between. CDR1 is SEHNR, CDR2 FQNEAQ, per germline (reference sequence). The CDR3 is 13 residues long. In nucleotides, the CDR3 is TGTGCCAGCAACAGAGGGGGCTCCTACGAGCAGTACTTC. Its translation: CASNRGGSYEQYF.

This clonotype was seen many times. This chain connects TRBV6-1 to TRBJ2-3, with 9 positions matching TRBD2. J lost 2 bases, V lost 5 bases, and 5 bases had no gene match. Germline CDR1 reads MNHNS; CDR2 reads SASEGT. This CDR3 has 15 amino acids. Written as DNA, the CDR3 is TGTGCCAGCAGTTCGGGACTAGCCCACACAGATACGCAGTATTTT. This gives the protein CASSSGLAHTDTQYF.

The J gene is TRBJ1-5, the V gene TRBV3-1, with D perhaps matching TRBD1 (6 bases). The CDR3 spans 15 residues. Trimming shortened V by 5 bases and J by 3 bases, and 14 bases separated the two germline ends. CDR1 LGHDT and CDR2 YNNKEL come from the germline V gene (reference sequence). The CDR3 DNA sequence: TGTGCCAGCAGCTCCCACGGACAGTTCAATCAGCCCCAGCATTTT. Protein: CASSSHGQFNQPQHF.

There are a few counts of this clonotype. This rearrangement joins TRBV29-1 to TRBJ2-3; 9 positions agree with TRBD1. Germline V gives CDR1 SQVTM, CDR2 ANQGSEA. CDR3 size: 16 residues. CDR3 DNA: TGCAGTATACAGGGGGCCGACATCTATGGCACAGATACGCAGTATTTT. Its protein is CSIQGADIYGTDTQYF.

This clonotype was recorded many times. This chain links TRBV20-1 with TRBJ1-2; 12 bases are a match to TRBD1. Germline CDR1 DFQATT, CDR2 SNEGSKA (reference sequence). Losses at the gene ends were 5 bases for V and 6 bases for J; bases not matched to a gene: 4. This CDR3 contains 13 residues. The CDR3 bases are TGCAGTGCTTCGGGACAGGGGGCACATGGCTACACCTTC. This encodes CSASGQGAHGYTF.

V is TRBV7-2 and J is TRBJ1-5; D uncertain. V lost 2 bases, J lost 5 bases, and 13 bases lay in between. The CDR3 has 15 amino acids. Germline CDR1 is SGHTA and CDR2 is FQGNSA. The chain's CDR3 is CASSLYVAGDQPQHF. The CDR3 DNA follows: TGTGCCAGCAGCTTATACGTCGCAGGAGATCAGCCCCAGCATTTT.

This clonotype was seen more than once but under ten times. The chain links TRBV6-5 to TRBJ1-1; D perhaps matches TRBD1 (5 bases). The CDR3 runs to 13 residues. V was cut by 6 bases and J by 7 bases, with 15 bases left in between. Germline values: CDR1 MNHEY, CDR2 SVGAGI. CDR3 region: CASSTGTVFEAFF. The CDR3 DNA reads TGTGCCAGCAGCACTGGGACGGTCTTTGAAGCTTTCTTT.

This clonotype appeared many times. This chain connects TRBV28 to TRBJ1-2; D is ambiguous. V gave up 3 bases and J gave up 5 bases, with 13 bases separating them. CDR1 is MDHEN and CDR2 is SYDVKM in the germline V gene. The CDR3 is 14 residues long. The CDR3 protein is CASSFESQPYGYTF. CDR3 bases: TGTGCCAGCAGTTTCGAGTCCCAACCTTATGGCTACACCTTC.